This section outlines one T cell receptor (beta chain) sequence together with its context. The antigen remains unidentified. This sample is part of a study of blood T cells in healthy people across ages. Broader study findings: Roughly linearly, TCR beta diversity per million T cells fell as age increased. Shifts in expanded clonotypes may have been confounded by donor CMV status, which was unknown.

Sample-barcoded 5' priming and a J-beta primer mix drove a second PCR of roughly 6 to 12 cycles. TCRdb analysed the 5' RACE reads with MiXCR anew, one entry per CDR3 protein. The data contain about 800,000 distinct CDR3 sequences, around a quarter of them singletons. The same specimen was also included in a second study, on T cells of mothers and their children.

Material: blood. This clonotype was obtained from a boy younger than 18 in good health.

The CDR3 protein is CAISEPGQGNSYEQYF. The CDR3 bases are TGTGCCATCAGTGAGCCGGGACAGGGTAACTCCTACGAGCAGTACTTC. The chain couples TRBV10-3 to TRBJ2-7; 9 positions agree with TRBD1. The CDR3 has 16 residues. CDR1 ENHRY and CDR2 SYGVKD come from the germline V gene. The V and J ends lost 2 bases and 0 bases, in that order; junction bases with no gene match: 5.